Listed below are T cell receptor beta chains from one sample, sequenced in a study of OX40 agonist ivuxolimab in advanced cancers. This table comes from immunoSEQ multiplex PCR, and its TCRdb copy is limited to in-frame clones, with some not included. The sample lists about 92,000 clones, under 95% occurring once. This material consisted of CD4+ or CD8+ T cells sorted from blood, taken in a trial of the OX40 agonist ivuxolimab. The receptors were gathered from an adult with an advanced solid tumor such as melanoma, head and neck, liver or kidney cancer. The CDR3 runs from the conserved cysteine through the conserved F or W. The order of the fields is clone size, J gene, V gene, D gene, CDR3 protein, CDR3 DNA. The D gene is left open where the match is weak. Expanded clones are given a class, and other clones once, few, many or no size at all.

once TRBJ2-7 TRBV6-5 TRBD2 CASSPGTSGYEQYF TGTGCCAGCAGTCCCGGGACTAGCGGCTACGAGCAGTACTTC
. TRBJ2-2 TRBV5-5 . CASGLGGVSTGELFF TGTGCCAGCGGGCTCGGCGGGGTTTCTACCGGGGAGCTGTTTTTT
. TRBJ1-4 TRBV5-4 TRBD1 CASSRGQGKGEKLFF TGTGCCAGCAGCCGGGGACAGGGTAAAGGTGAAAAACTGTTTTTT
. TRBJ2-5 TRBV5-1 TRBD1 CASSFTRGLETQYF TGCGCCAGCAGCTTTACCAGGGGGCTGGAGACCCAGTACTTC
. TRBJ2-3 TRBV2 TRBD2 CASSGSRTSGSYNTQYF TGTGCCAGCAGTGGCTCTAGGACTAGCGGGAGTTATAATACGCAGTATTTT
. TRBJ2-5 TRBV27 . CASSFRRGETQYF TGTGCCAGCAGTTTTCGGCGTGGGGAGACCCAGTACTTC
. TRBJ2-1 TRBV18 . CASSPQGGSYNEQFF TGTGCCAGCTCACCTCAGGGGGGCTCCTACAATGAGCAGTTCTTC
. TRBJ2-5 TRBV2 . CASSVQGSEETQYF TGTGCCAGCAGTGTTCAGGGCTCGGAGGAGACCCAGTACTTC
. TRBJ2-1 TRBV6-5 . CASSSTASSYNEQFF TGTGCCAGCAGTTCTACAGCGAGCTCCTACAATGAGCAGTTCTTC
. TRBJ2-2 TRBV2 . CASTDTGELFF TGTGCCAGTACAGACACCGGGGAGCTGTTTTTT
. TRBJ2-5 TRBV10-3 TRBD1 CAISPRDRGQETQYF TGTGCCATCAGTCCCCGGGACAGGGGACAAGAGACCCAGTACTTC
. TRBJ2-2 TRBV4-3 . CASSRQGNTGELFF TGCGCCAGCAGCCGGCAGGGTAACACCGGGGAGCTGTTTTTT
. TRBJ2-2 TRBV18 . CASSQLHTIQETTNTGELFF TGTGCCAGCTCACAACTCCACACAATCCAGGAGACCACGAACACCGGGGAGCTGTTTTTT
. TRBJ2-5 TRBV30 TRBD2 CAWSVLAGAVETQYF TGTGCCTGGAGTGTCTTAGCGGGAGCGGTGGAGACCCAGTACTTC
. TRBJ1-1 TRBV18 . CASSPRRPNTEAFF TGTGCCAGCTCACCCCGCCGACCGAACACTGAAGCTTTCTTT
. TRBJ2-5 TRBV6-6 . CASSPGTSRRGETQYF TGTGCCAGCAGTCCCGGCACTAGCCGCCGTGGAGAGACCCAGTACTTC
once TRBJ2-1 TRBV15 . CATSRDSLGFGNEQFF TGTGCCACCAGCAGAGATAGCCTAGGGTTTGGCAATGAGCAGTTCTTC
. TRBJ2-2 TRBV9 TRBD2 CASSRGVVTGELFF TGTGCCAGCTCTCGGGGGGTAGTGACCGGGGAGCTGTTTTTT
. TRBJ2-1 TRBV7-9 TRBD2 CASTHSGAGDEQFF TGTGCCAGCACACATAGCGGGGCCGGGGATGAGCAGTTCTTC
. TRBJ2-7 TRBV5-4 . CASSPGRTFREQYF TGTGCCAGCAGCCCGGGACGGACCTTTAGGGAGCAGTACTTC
. TRBJ1-4 TRBV14 . CASSQVRGPNEKLFF TGTGCCAGCAGCCAAGTACGGGGACCCAATGAAAAACTGTTTTTT
. TRBJ1-2 TRBV6-1 . CASSVQGIVYGYTF TGTGCCAGCAGTGTTCAGGGTATTGTCTATGGCTACACCTTC
. TRBJ1-2 TRBV30 TRBD1 CARDSYYGYTF TGTGCCAGGGACAGCTACTATGGCTACACCTTC
. TRBJ1-1 TRBV18 . CASSPDKNTEAFF TGTGCCAGCTCACCAGACAAAAACACTGAAGCTTTCTTT
. TRBJ1-5 TRBV28 TRBD1 CASRGQGQPQHF TGTGCCAGCAGGGGACAGGGACAGCCCCAGCATTTT
once TRBJ1-2 TRBV9 TRBD1 CASSSRQGIVGYTF TGTGCCAGCAGCTCGAGACAGGGGATAGTTGGCTACACCTTC
. TRBJ2-1 TRBV5-8 TRBD1 CASSLGDRANEQFF TGTGCCAGCAGCTTGGGGGACAGGGCGAATGAGCAGTTCTTC
. TRBJ1-1 TRBV7-2 . CASSPHPLVNTEAFF TGTGCCAGCAGCCCTCACCCACTAGTGAACACTGAAGCTTTCTTT
. TRBJ2-5 TRBV11-2 TRBD2 CASSLDRGLAAPRYF TGTGCCAGCAGCTTAGATCGAGGACTAGCGGCTCCCAGGTACTTC